This T cell receptor beta chain was sequenced during a study of blood T cell repertoires in COVID-19. For the study at large: Researchers got acute and convalescent COVID-19 samples from the United States, Italy and Spain. PBMCs, B-cell-depleted T cells, or T cells provided the cDNA or gDNA that made up the material.

A Seattle source enrolled patients during active infection and followed them longitudinally. Original data processing: Nucleated cell counts were estimated from reference gene primer amplification. Measured with immunoSEQ multiplex PCR; TCRdb has only the in-frame clones, and not every one. V and J calls and clone size are as listed in that table; D and trimming were resolved from the DNA. The sample contains some 76,000 clones, more than 70% of which appear only once. Material: peripheral blood. This TCR was recovered from a man between 45 and 60 years old with COVID-19, enrolled during active disease.

CDR3 residues: CSVGAGQGLNEQYF. The CDR3 DNA reads as TGCAGCGTTGGGGCCGGACAGGGGCTTAACGAGCAGTACTTC. The chain couples TRBV29-1 to TRBJ2-7, with 9 bases that match TRBD1. The CDR3 extends over 14 amino acids. Germline CDR1 is SQVTM and CDR2 is ANQGSEA. V gave up 4 bases and J gave up 5 bases; unmatched junction bases: 9.